This TCR beta chain is drawn from a study of CD8+ T cells in alopecia areata. Findings of the study overall: Whereas mice showed it more clearly, TCR sharing across patients was murkier, possibly because of HLA.

The V end lost 2 bases, the J end lost 0 bases, and 11 bases lay between the germline ends. Germline loops: CDR1 NSHNY, CDR2 SYGAGN. The CDR3 totals 15 residues. On this clone: Its specificity is unknown. Genes and germline are mouse. The CDR3 end lies 4 residues beyond the end of the read and is filled in from the germline J gene.

Combined cutaneous lymph node cells underwent sorting by CD4, CD8alpha, NKG2D, NKG2ACE and additional markers. Sequencing used cDNA as its template, made by extracting RNA and reverse transcribing it. Assay: immunoSEQ multiplex PCR; the TCRdb copy retains only in-frame clones and omits some. The sample was found to contain 200,000 to 300,000 clones, and every one recurs. The TCR sequence derives from a C3H/HeJ mouse with alopecia areata. The strain's MHC type: H2-k. This chain joins TRBV13-1 and TRBJ1-1; the D is unclear. The sample consisted of CD4+ T cells sorted from a lymph node. The part of the CDR3 DNA that was read is TGTGCCAGCAGTGAAAGACAAATTGCAAACACA. The encoded protein is CASSERQIANT. The CDR3 as a whole reads CASSERQIANTEVFF.